Listed below are T cell receptor beta chains from one sample, sequenced in a study of identical twins. From the 5' RACE reads, TCRdb called clonotypes with MiXCR, one entry per CDR3 protein. In the table there are around 200,000 distinct CDR3 sequences, less than 9.5% of which are singletons. Sequencing used memory (CD45RO+) T cells sorted from blood. The receptors were sampled from a woman aged 18-35 years in good health. Each CDR3 is given with its conserved first and last residue. A D gene is named only where the DNA matches it firmly. Some rows mark clone size as missing; the rest say once, few, many or name a class of expanded clone.

v_gene	j_gene	abundance	d_gene	len	CDR3nt	CDR3aa
TRBV4-1	TRBJ2-3	NA	TRBD2	17	TGCGCCAGCAGCCAAGGAGGAGCGGGGGGGGGGACAGATACGCAGTATTTT	CASSQGGAGGGTDTQYF
TRBV24-1	TRBJ2-1	few	TRBD1	16	TGTGCCACCAGTGATTCGACAGGGGCTGGCTACAATGAGCAGTTCTTC	CATSDSTGAGYNEQFF
TRBV7-9	TRBJ2-7	NA	NA	13	TGTGCCAGCAGCTTAGACACGGGGGACGAGCAGTACTTC	CASSLDTGDEQYF
TRBV6-1	TRBJ2-3	NA	NA	14	TGTGCCAGCAGCCGAGGAGACCCTTCAGATACGCAGTATTTT	CASSRGDPSDTQYF
TRBV11-2	TRBJ2-7	NA	TRBD2	15	TGTGCCAGCAGCCCCCCGGGACTAGCGGGAGAAGAGCAGTACTTC	CASSPPGLAGEEQYF
TRBV12-3/TRBV12-4	TRBJ1-5	NA	NA	15	TGTGCCAGCAGCGTGGCAGCTTATAGCAATCAGCCCCAGCATTTT	CASSVAAYSNQPQHF
TRBV12-3/TRBV12-4	TRBJ1-2	many	NA	12	TGTGCCAGCAGTCCCACAGAATATGGCTACACCTTC	CASSPTEYGYTF
TRBV3-1	TRBJ2-1	NA	TRBD1	17	TGTGCCAGCAGCCAAGGGACAGGGGGCCACATGGGAGGTGAGCAGTTCTTC	CASSQGTGGHMGGEQFF
TRBV20-1	TRBJ2-7	few	TRBD2	13	TGCAGTGCTAGAGGTGGACTAGCATACGAGCAGTACTTC	CSARGGLAYEQYF
TRBV7-6	TRBJ2-7	few	TRBD1	13	TGTGCCAGCAGCTCGAACAGGGGTTACGAGCAGTACTTC	CASSSNRGYEQYF
TRBV29-1	TRBJ2-1	few	TRBD2	14	TGCAGCGTTGAAGATCCGGGACTAGCTGAGCGGCAGTTCTTC	CSVEDPGLAERQFF
TRBV20-1	TRBJ2-5	many	TRBD2	16	TGCAGTGCTACCGCCTCTAGCGGGAGGGCCCAAGAGACCCAGTACTTC	CSATASSGRAQETQYF
TRBV10-2	TRBJ2-3	few	NA	14	TGCGCCAGCAGTGAGCCTAGCTGGACAGATACGCAGTATTTT	CASSEPSWTDTQYF
TRBV7-6	TRBJ1-1	many	TRBD1	15	TGTGCCAGCAGCGCTTCAGGGGGCGCGGGTACTGAAGCTTTCTTT	CASSASGGAGTEAFF
TRBV11-2	TRBJ2-7	NA	TRBD2	14	TGTGCCAGCAGCTTAGGGACTAGCGGGGGCGAGCAGTACTTC	CASSLGTSGGEQYF
TRBV30	TRBJ2-1	many	NA	15	TGTGCTTGGGATCGAGGGTTGGGGGATAACAATGAGCAGTTCTTC	CAWDRGLGDNNEQFF
TRBV29-1	TRBJ2-5	many	NA	13	TGCAGCGTTGAAGATCTCTCGCGGGGGACCCAGTACTTC	CSVEDLSRGTQYF
TRBV2	TRBJ2-2	many	NA	11	TGTGCCAGCACAGATAGCGGGGAGCTGTTTTTT	CASTDSGELFF
TRBV20-1	TRBJ2-7	NA	TRBD1	13	TGCAGTGCTCTCCGACAGGGCGGCAACGAGCAGTACTTC	CSALRQGGNEQYF
TRBV29-1	TRBJ1-1	few	TRBD1	12	TGCAGCGGAGACAGGGATGGAACTGAAGCTTTCTTT	CSGDRDGTEAFF
TRBV12-3/TRBV12-4	TRBJ2-2	many	NA	12	TGTGCCAGCAAATGGGAGTCCGGGGAGCTGTTTTTT	CASKWESGELFF
TRBV9	TRBJ1-5	few	NA	15	TGTGCCAGCACTTTTACAGTAATGGGCGATCAGCCCCAGCATTTT	CASTFTVMGDQPQHF
TRBV5-1	TRBJ1-3	many	TRBD1	15	TGCGCCAGCCGACAGGGTGAAATCTCTGGAAACACCATATATTTT	CASRQGEISGNTIYF
TRBV4-3	TRBJ2-7	few	NA	14	TGCGCCAGCAGCCAAGCCTTAGGGGGGTACGAGCAGTACTTC	CASSQALGGYEQYF
TRBV18	TRBJ2-1	few	NA	14	TGTGCCAGCTCACCACAGGGGGGGCACAATGAGCAGTTCTTC	CASSPQGGHNEQFF
TRBV29-1	TRBJ1-4	NA	NA	13	TGCAGCGTTAGACTCTTGGGTGGGGAAAAACTGTTTTTT	CSVRLLGGEKLFF
TRBV7-7	TRBJ2-5	many	NA	15	TGTGCTAGCAGCTTAGTTCGGTCGGAGCAAGAGACCCAGTACTTC	CASSLVRSEQETQYF
TRBV7-9	TRBJ2-3	many	NA	15	TGTGCCAGCAGCTTAGTCCTCGGGGAGCCGAATACGCAGTATTTT	CASSLVLGEPNTQYF
TRBV5-5	TRBJ2-1	few	NA	16	TGTGCCAGCAGGAGACCCTTGGGGAAGGACTACAATGAGCAGTTCTTC	CASRRPLGKDYNEQFF
TRBV20-1	TRBJ2-3	many	NA	13	TGCAGTGCTAGACCGGCCGGCACAGATACGCAGTATTTT	CSARPAGTDTQYF
TRBV7-9	TRBJ2-3	NA	NA	12	TGTGCCAGCAGTTGGGAGATAGATACGCAGTATTTT	CASSWEIDTQYF